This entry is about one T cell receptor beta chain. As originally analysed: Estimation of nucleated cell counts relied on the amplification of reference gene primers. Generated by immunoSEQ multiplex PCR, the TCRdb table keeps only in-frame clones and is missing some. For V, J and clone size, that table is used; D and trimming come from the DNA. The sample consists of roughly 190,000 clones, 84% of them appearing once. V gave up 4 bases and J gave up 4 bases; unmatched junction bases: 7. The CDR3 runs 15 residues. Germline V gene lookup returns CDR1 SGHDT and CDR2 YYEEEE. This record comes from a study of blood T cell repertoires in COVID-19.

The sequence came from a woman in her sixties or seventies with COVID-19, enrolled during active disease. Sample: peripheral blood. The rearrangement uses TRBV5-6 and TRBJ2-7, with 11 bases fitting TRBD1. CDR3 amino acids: CASSPGTGGIYEQYV. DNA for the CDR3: TGTGCCAGCAGCCCGGGGACAGGGGGTATTTACGAGCAGTACGTC.